The clone carrying this T cell receptor (beta chain) came up a few times. This entry is derived from a study of T cells in Graves' hyperthyroidism and ophthalmopathy. Pregnant or lactating patients were excluded, as were those with uncontrolled infection or other autoimmune disease. Amplified TCR beta CDR3 regions derived from RNA transcripts. Researchers ran a first-round RT-PCR on the TCR CDR3 using the HTBI primer set. TCRdb re-analysed the multiplex PCR reads in MiXCR, keeping a single row per CDR3 protein. The sample contains around 560,000 distinct CDR3 sequences, roughly 17% of which appear only once. The junction had 11 bases not matched to a gene; V was cut back by 3 bases and J by 2 bases. Germline loops: CDR1 SGHRS, CDR2 YFSETQ. The CDR3 has 16 residues.

Input material: blood. The receptor comes from a woman under 30 with Graves' hyperthyroidism. V usage is TRBV5-1 and J usage is TRBJ2-7; TRBD1 agrees at 7 bases. The CDR3 bases are TGCGCCAGCAGCTGGGGGAGCCGGACAGGACCCTACGAGCAGTACTTC. It is translated as CASSWGSRTGPYEQYF.